These 9 T cell receptor beta chains were all obtained from the same sample, sequenced in a study of CD8+ T cells in alopecia areata. Once RNA had been extracted, it was reverse transcribed into cDNA to act as the sequencing template. Assay: immunoSEQ multiplex PCR; the TCRdb copy retains only in-frame clones and omits some. The sample records roughly 130,000 clones, approximately 53% being singletons. The sample was CD4+ T cells sorted from blood, taken at week 0. These TCRs come from a human donor with alopecia areata.

V is TRBV27 and J is TRBJ1-2, with 8 bases lining up with TRBD1. This CDR3 is built from 14 residues. V was clipped by 2 bases and J by 5 bases; unmatched bases: 4. Germline CDR1 reads MNHEY; CDR2 reads SMNVEV (reference sequence). The CDR3 reads CASSLTDRVYGYTF. The CDR3 DNA reads as TGTGCCAGCAGTTTAACGGACAGGGTGTATGGCTACACCTTC.

This rearrangement joins TRBV9 to TRBJ2-1; D call uncertain. There are 14 residues in the CDR3. With 3 bases removed from V and 10 bases from J, the gap between germline ends came to 17 bases. CDR1 is SGDLS and CDR2 is YYNGEE in the germline V gene. The CDR3 DNA reads as TGTGCCAGCAGCGCGCTGCGCCAAACCGGGGAGCAGTTCTTC. Protein: CASSALRQTGEQFF.

The chain carries TRBV6-6 and TRBJ2-7; 11 bases line up with TRBD2. The CDR3 is 12 amino acids. Per the germline V gene, CDR1 is MNHNY and CDR2 is SVGAGI (reference sequence). Trimming took 7 bases from V and 7 from J; bases not matched to a gene: 3. CDR3 DNA: TGTGCCAGCAAACTAGCGGGAGATGAGCAGTACTTC. It translates to CASKLAGDEQYF.

The sample holds a few counts of this clone. J is TRBJ2-6 and V is TRBV5-1; 8 bases are shared with TRBD2. With 2 bases clipped from V and 2 bases from J, the junction kept 6 bases outside the gene matches. This CDR3 is 17 amino acids long. CDR1 is SGHRS, CDR2 YFSETQ, per germline. CDR3 sequence: CASSLDVSGTGANVLTF. As DNA, the CDR3 is TGCGCCAGCAGCTTAGACGTTAGCGGGACTGGGGCCAACGTCCTGACTTTC.

The genes are TRBV6-5 and TRBJ2-5, with 11 bases aligning to TRBD1. The CDR3 consists of 14 residues. Germline assignment: CDR1 MNHEY and CDR2 SVGAGI. The V gene end was trimmed by 4 bases and the J gene end by 6 bases; junction bases not matched to a gene: 4. CDR3 nucleotide sequence: TGTGCCAGCAGTTTGGACAGGGGGCTGCAGACCCAGTACTTC. Amino acid sequence: CASSLDRGLQTQYF.

Concerning this clone itself: The sample has other DNA sequences that encode this CDR3 too. V usage is TRBV7-2 and J usage is TRBJ2-5; D gene ambiguous. CDR1 is SGHTA, CDR2 FQGNSA, per germline. There are 15 residues in the CDR3. Trimming took 1 base from V and 1 from J, leaving 10 bases between them. This chain's CDR3 is CASSLVRSPQETQYF. In DNA form, the CDR3 reads TGTGCCAGCAGCTTAGTGCGGAGCCCCCAAGAGACCCAGTACTTC.

This clone was recorded a few times. This rearrangement joins TRBV7-2 to TRBJ2-5; 8 nucleotides agree with TRBD2. V lost 4 bases and J lost 3; bases outside the gene matches: 10. Germline-derived CDR1 and CDR2 are SGHTA and FQGNSA. This CDR3 region has 16 residues. CDR3 nucleotides: TGTGCCAGCAGCTGGACCGGGACTAGGGGGGAAGAGACCCAGTACTTC. This translates into CASSWTGTRGEETQYF.

This clone was counted only a few times. The V call is TRBV28, the J call TRBJ2-3; D might be TRBD2 (6 bases). This CDR3 has 16 amino acids. V was cut by 5 bases and J by 2 bases, with 17 bases left in between. CDR1 and CDR2 from the germline V gene are MDHEN and SYDVKM. In DNA form, the CDR3 reads TGTGCCAGCAGTCCCCTTAGAACGGGAGACACAGATACGCAGTATTTT. Protein sequence: CASSPLRTGDTDTQYF.

The chain uses TRBV7-9 and TRBJ1-3; TRBD1 matches 7 bases. The V gene end was trimmed by 5 bases and the J gene end by 10 bases; junction bases not matched to a gene: 17. Per the germline V gene, CDR1 is SEHNR and CDR2 is FQNEAQ (reference sequence). The CDR3 length is 16 residues. The CDR3 DNA reads TGTGCCAGCAGCCCCCTCTCGGGACAGCCCGTAAGGACCATATATTTT. Translated, it gives CASSPLSGQPVRTIYF.